This T cell receptor beta chain appears in the sequencing data of a study of beta chain features in type 1 diabetes. Every bit of the isolated RNA underwent reverse transcription, so sequencing read expressed TCRB transcripts. Profiled with immunoSEQ multiplex PCR; TCRdb holds only in-frame clones, not every one. The table includes fewer than 200,000 clones, roughly 8% detected once. The sample holds one count of this clone. V shed 5 bases, J shed 3 bases, and the junction held 3 bases outside the gene matches. The CDR3 has 16 residues. Germline V gene data show CDR1 as SGHNT and CDR2 as YENEEA. This clonotype originated in a man between 18 and 29 years old in good health. The chain joins TRBV11-3 to TRBJ2-3; 15 bases are shared with TRBD2. The sample was central memory CD4+ T cells from blood. CDR3 loop: CASSPGTSGRTDTQYF. CDR3 nucleotides: TGTGCCAGCAGCCCGGGGACTAGCGGGAGGACAGATACGCAGTATTTT.